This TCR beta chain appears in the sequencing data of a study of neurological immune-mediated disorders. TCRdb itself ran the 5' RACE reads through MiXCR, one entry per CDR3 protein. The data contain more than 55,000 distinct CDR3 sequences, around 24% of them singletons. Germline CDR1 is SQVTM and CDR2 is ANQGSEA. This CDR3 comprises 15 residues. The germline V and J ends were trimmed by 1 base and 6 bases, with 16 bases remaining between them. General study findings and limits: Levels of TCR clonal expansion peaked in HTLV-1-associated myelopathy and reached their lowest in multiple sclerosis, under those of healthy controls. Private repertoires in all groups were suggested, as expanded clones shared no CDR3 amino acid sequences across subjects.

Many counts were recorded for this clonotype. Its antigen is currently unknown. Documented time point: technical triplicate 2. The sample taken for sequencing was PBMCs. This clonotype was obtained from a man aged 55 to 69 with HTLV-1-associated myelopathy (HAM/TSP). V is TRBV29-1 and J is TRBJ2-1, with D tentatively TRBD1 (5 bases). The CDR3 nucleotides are TGCAGCGTTGAAGGGATGGGGCGCACCCTCAATGAGCAGTTCTTC. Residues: CSVEGMGRTLNEQFF.